This T cell receptor (beta chain) appears in the sequencing data of a study of T cells in Graves' hyperthyroidism and ophthalmopathy (dated by TCRdb to between 2018 and 2020). At the level of the whole study: Peripheral blood samples were taken at initial diagnosis, before any treatment was given. Thyroid tissue and blood T-cell repertoires from about six Graves' hyperthyroidism patients were also compared in the study. Prospective prediction of ophthalmopathy was tested in an independent validation cohort of approximately 18 hyperthyroidism patients and approximately 17 patients who later progressed to ophthalmopathy. After sampling, hyperthyroidism patients received methimazole starting at 30 mg daily, and ophthalmopathy patients received high-dose intravenous methylprednisolone. To identify distinguishing TCR V-J signatures, a discovery cohort of around 100 patients was used, comprising 43 with Graves' ophthalmopathy and 57 with stable Graves' hyperthyroidism. The 100 discovery patients were randomly split 7:3 into training and test sets. The paper reports TCR Vbeta CDR3 sequencing of 130 to 150 peripheral blood samples: around 41 ophthalmopathy, about 75 hyperthyroidism and approximately 17 progressor patients.

TCR beta CDR3 regions were amplified from RNA transcripts. For the first round of RT-PCR on the TCR CDR3, the HTBI primer set was used together with the Qiagen OneStep RT-PCR kit. Libraries were constructed in a second round of multiplex PCR, after which size selection and purification were carried out. Paired-end sequencing of the libraries was performed with 100 bp reads on an Illumina HiSeq2000. On the study's bioinformatics: SOAPnuke was used to process the raw data, removing reads that contained adapters or uncalled bases, had a mean Phred below 15, or lacked an exact match to the constant primer or identifier. High-quality paired reads were merged with COPE v1.2.5, and unique nucleotide sequences were defined as clonotypes. MiTCR v1.1 was used to align the clonotypes against IMGT TRBV, TRBD and TRBJ reference segments. The analysis was restricted to V-J combinations with a frequency above 0.0001, which together covered approximately 99% of the repertoires. The TCS score was defined as F50 (clonal expansion) divided by E x V (chaos), with BLOSUM62-based TCRdist calculated between CDR3 peptides within each V-J. Welch's t-statistics and random forest reduced some 510 V-J features to some 14, which were used in a naive Bayes classifier (R e1071). TCRdb applied fastp at Q25 and MiXCR to the public reads, then kept only in-frame beta chains. Every entry covers one CDR3 protein and lists the most common genes and DNA from its rows. TCRdb, rather than the study authors, made the V and J calls. This sample is represented by under 550,000 distinct CDR3 sequences; just under 20% of them were singletons. The ten largest clones take up about 50% of the sample.

Ophthalmopathy patients had moderately to severely active disease, with a Clinical Activity Score of 3 or more, a NOSPECS grade of 4 or more, and a disease duration of less than 3 months. The study excluded patients with uncontrolled infections, other autoimmune diseases, pregnancy or lactation. Diagnoses were established on the basis of clinical symptoms, serum thyroxine and TRAb, thyroid ultrasound, and orbital computed tomography. PBMCs were isolated from 8 to 10 ml of fresh peripheral blood by Ficoll-Paque density gradient centrifugation. Trizol reagent was used to extract total RNA, and RNA quality was then checked on an Agilent 2100 Bioanalyzer. As for this clonotype: Its antigen is still unknown. The input lacks base qualities; no much larger clone sits a single base away.

Overall study results and their limits: Sample size was not statistically predetermined, and investigators were not blinded to group allocation. Most expanded thyroid clonotypes (frequency above 0.001) were also detected in blood, suggesting blood repertoires may reflect thyroid immune responses. A model built on a 13 V-J signature distinguished ophthalmopathy from stable hyperthyroidism, reaching about 88% sensitivity and 81.08% specificity in cross-validation and 80%/75% in testing. During validation, the model predicted progression to ophthalmopathy a median of approximately 6.5 months ahead of onset, with almost 71% sensitivity and 72% to 80% specificity.

Input material: blood. The sequence came from a man aged 40-49 years with Graves' ophthalmopathy.

The nucleotides read TGTGCCAGCATTAACTCCGGAGGAGCTTTCTTT. This sequence encodes CASINSGGAFF. Here the chain combines TRBV12-3 or TRBV12-4 and TRBJ1-1, with the D gene too uncertain to name. V drops 7 bases and J drops 10 bases, leaving 13 bases in between. The CDR3 contains 11 residues, cysteine and phenylalanine counted. Kept here is only the CDR3 DNA, which spans 33 bases and is read in frame from base 1.